This T cell receptor beta chain was found in a study of T cell responses to AZD1222 COVID-19 vaccine. Whole-study results and caveats: Seropositivity was recorded at baseline in only five to seven AZD1222 recipients. Within unmutated variant regions lay the reported targets of nearly half of spike-specific TCRs. White British donors predominated, females outnumbered males, and clonal diversity was possibly underestimated. Spike was spanned by vaccine-associated CD4 TCRs, with dominance at 160-218 and 743-854.

The V end was cut by 5 bases, the J end by 0 bases, with 12 bases between. Germline loops: CDR1 SGHTS, CDR2 YDEGEE. The CDR3 extends over 15 amino acids. Profiling relied on immunoSEQ multiplex PCR, and the TCRdb table lists in-frame clones only, not all of them. The repertoire consists of roughly 140,000 clones, with 88% occurring once and the leading ten covering over 3%. As to this clone: What it binds is not known.

The source material was peripheral blood, sampled 28 days after the second AZD1222 dose. This receptor was obtained from an adult who received the AZD1222 COVID-19 vaccine. V usage is TRBV5-8 and J usage is TRBJ1-5; unclear D gene. CDR3 sequence: CASSPNSFSNQPQHF. As DNA, the CDR3 is TGTGCCAGCAGTCCTAACAGTTTTAGCAATCAGCCCCAGCATTTT.